This TCR beta chain emerged from a study of OX40 agonist ivuxolimab in advanced cancers. Regarding the research as a whole: The costimulatory receptor OX40 (CD134) was targeted by ivuxolimab, a fully human IgG2 agonistic monoclonal antibody. Intravenous ivuxolimab was administered to patients every 2 weeks at six dose levels: 0.01, 0.1, 0.3, 1.5, 3 and 10 mg/kg. Of the approximately 54 patients in dose escalation, about 19 had hepatocellular carcinoma, about 15 had melanoma, 9 had renal cell carcinoma and 9 had head and neck cancer. In the dose-escalation cohort, around 80% of patients were male, and the mean age was roughly 56 years with a range of roughly 20 to 79. Patients were allowed to have had prior anti-PD-1, anti-PD-L1 or anti-CTLA-4 therapy, and around 37% of the dose-escalation patients had previously received checkpoint inhibitors. Three dose-escalation patients achieved partial responses, one with hepatocellular carcinoma and two with cutaneous melanoma. The point of sequencing TCRbeta in the periphery was to test whether ivuxolimab changed TCR sequence diversity and drove clonal T-cell expansion. The monotherapy dose-escalation portion (N ≈ 52 patients) of the phase I ivuxolimab trial is reported in the paper. Broader findings and caveats from the paper: In the 0.1-3.0 mg/kg groups, partial responders had among the lowest normalized peripheral clonal expansion, particularly in CD8+ T cells. At doses from 0.1 to 3.0 mg/kg, clonal expansion was seen in both CD4+ and CD8+ blood T cells between baseline and week 6. Low levels of normalized T-cell clonal expansion were also shown by some nonresponding patients. Antigen specificity was not determined for the clonally expanded peripheral T cells. On average, CD8+ T cells showed more expanded clones than CD4+ T cells after ivuxolimab.

For sequencing of the TCRbeta CDR3 region, genomic DNA was extracted from the sorted cells. The immunoSEQ Assay was used to sequence the TCRbeta CDR3 regions. Held by TCRdb, this immuneACCESS table contains in-frame sequences only and omits some clones. Under half of the omission traces to an unresolved V gene where checked; the cause of the rest is unknown. This sample lists tens of thousands of clones; around 80% were detected once. The ten largest make up 1.1% of the sample. V is clipped by 6 bases and J by 3 bases, and the sequence between their germline boundaries is 14 bases long. CDR1 SQVTM and CDR2 ANQGSEA are derived from the germline V gene. There are 14 amino acids in the CDR3, from cysteine to phenylalanine inclusive. Of all the DNA, just the CDR3 is kept, 42 bases in frame from base 1. On this clone itself: Its binding antigen is unknown. Per-base quality was not reported, and no clone a single base away is much larger than it.

Patients with autoimmune disease history or receiving systemic immunosuppression were excluded from the trial. Peripheral blood for TCR sequencing was collected from all dose cohorts at baseline, on cycle 4 day 1, and on cycle 7 day 1. Samples were obtained from an open-label, multicenter, first-in-human phase I dose-escalation trial of ivuxolimab. The trial enrolled adults with locally advanced or metastatic head and neck squamous cell, hepatocellular, melanoma or renal cell carcinoma. CD4+ and CD8+ T cells were sorted separately from peripheral blood before TCR sequencing. Specimen: CD4+ or CD8+ T cells sorted from blood, collected in a trial of the OX40 agonist ivuxolimab. This sequence uses TRBV29-1 and TRBJ2-2; the D region is possibly TRBD1 or TRBD2, each matching across 5 bases. The origin of this receptor is an adult with an advanced solid tumor such as melanoma, head and neck, liver or kidney cancer. Here is the DNA: TGCAGCGTCCACACTCAGGGACACACCGGGGAGCTGTTTTTT. It is translated as CSVHTQGHTGELFF.